A selection of T cell receptor beta chains follows, all from one sample in a study of blood T cells in healthy people across ages. From the 5' RACE reads, TCRdb called clonotypes with MiXCR, one entry per CDR3 protein. The sample includes 500,000 to 550,000 distinct CDR3 sequences, approximately 25% of them seen just once. These data are also associated with another study on T cells of mothers and their children.

Sequenced: blood. These receptors all come from a boy aged 5-17 years in good health. The CDR3 runs from the conserved cysteine through the conserved F or W. Each record gives: clone size, J gene, V gene, D gene, CDR3 protein, CDR3 DNA. The D gene is left open where the match is weak. Only some rows state a clone size, as once, few, many or a class for expanded clones.

size: NA
J: TRBJ2-7
V: TRBV6-6
D: NA
CDR3: CASSPTVRLDEQYF
DNA: TGTGCCAGCAGCCCGACCGTAAGATTGGACGAGCAGTACTTC

size: NA
J: TRBJ1-1
V: TRBV5-1
D: NA
CDR3: CASSILQDTEAFF
DNA: TGCGCCAGCAGCATATTACAGGACACTGAAGCTTTCTTT

size: NA
J: TRBJ1-4
V: TRBV4-2
D: TRBD1
CDR3: CASSQAGTGSEKLFF
DNA: TGTGCCAGCAGCCAGGCCGGGACAGGGAGTGAAAAACTGTTTTTT

size: NA
J: TRBJ2-6
V: TRBV7-2
D: NA
CDR3: CASGSGANVLTF
DNA: TGTGCGTCAGGCTCTGGGGCCAACGTCCTGACTTTC

size: few
J: TRBJ1-4
V: TRBV20-1
D: NA
CDR3: CSARLRTQGPYEKLFF
DNA: TGCAGTGCCCGACTAAGAACACAGGGACCGTACGAAAAACTGTTTTTT

size: NA
J: TRBJ2-7
V: TRBV11-1
D: NA
CDR3: CASSLESGEQYF
DNA: TGTGCCAGCAGCTTAGAGAGCGGGGAGCAGTACTTC

size: few
J: TRBJ1-1
V: TRBV6-5
D: NA
CDR3: CATRQVPNTEAFF
DNA: TGTGCCACTAGACAGGTCCCGAACACTGAAGCTTTCTTT

size: NA
J: TRBJ1-2
V: TRBV30
D: NA
CDR3: CAWSLAGIYGYTF
DNA: TGTGCCTGGAGTTTGGCAGGGATCTATGGCTACACCTTC

size: many
J: TRBJ1-5
V: TRBV12-3/TRBV12-4
D: NA
CDR3: CASSTGYSNQPQHF
DNA: TGTGCCAGCAGTACTGGGTATAGCAATCAGCCCCAGCATTTT

size: NA
J: TRBJ1-1
V: TRBV7-8
D: NA
CDR3: CASSFLDSSGTEAFF
DNA: TGTGCCAGCAGCTTTCTGGATTCTTCGGGCACTGAAGCTTTCTTT

size: few
J: TRBJ2-2
V: TRBV9
D: NA
CDR3: CASSVGGRGSGELFF
DNA: TGTGCCAGCAGCGTAGGGGGAAGGGGATCCGGGGAGCTGTTTTTT

size: NA
J: TRBJ2-1
V: TRBV19
D: TRBD2
CDR3: CASSGVYSGGMYEQFF
DNA: TGTGCCAGTAGTGGTGTTTATAGCGGGGGGATGTATGAGCAGTTCTTC

size: NA
J: TRBJ2-5
V: TRBV20-1
D: NA
CDR3: CSARTEGVPQETQYF
DNA: TGCAGTGCTAGGACGGAGGGGGTCCCTCAAGAGACCCAGTACTTC

size: NA
J: TRBJ1-3
V: TRBV28
D: NA
CDR3: CASSIFATSGNTIYF
DNA: TGTGCCAGCAGCATCTTCGCCACCTCTGGAAACACCATATATTTT

size: few
J: TRBJ2-5
V: TRBV12-3/TRBV12-4
D: NA
CDR3: CASSLSRGETQYF
DNA: TGTGCCAGCAGTTTAAGCAGGGGAGAGACCCAGTACTTC

size: NA
J: TRBJ2-5
V: TRBV2
D: NA
CDR3: CASRDQGLLQETQYF
DNA: TGTGCCAGCAGAGATCAGGGGCTACTTCAAGAGACCCAGTACTTC

size: once
J: TRBJ1-3
V: TRBV20-1
D: NA
CDR3: CSASAGPGNTIYF
DNA: TGCAGTGCTAGTGCCGGGCCCGGAAACACCATATATTTT

size: once
J: TRBJ2-6
V: TRBV11-2
D: NA
CDR3: CASQPRDDYRSGANVLTF
DNA: TGTGCCAGCCAACCTAGGGACGATTACCGCTCTGGGGCCAACGTCCTGACTTTC

size: NA
J: TRBJ1-1
V: TRBV7-9
D: TRBD1
CDR3: CASSPPGTGVERTEAFF
DNA: TGTGCCAGCAGCCCACCCGGGACAGGGGTTGAAAGGACTGAAGCTTTCTTT

size: NA
J: TRBJ1-1
V: TRBV7-2
D: NA
CDR3: CASSILQSQSEAFF
DNA: TGTGCCAGCAGTATATTACAGTCCCAAAGTGAAGCTTTCTTT

size: few
J: TRBJ2-5
V: TRBV6-2/TRBV6-3
D: NA
CDR3: CASSFGAQYF
DNA: TGTGCCAGCAGTTTCGGGGCCCAGTACTTC

size: NA
J: TRBJ2-4
V: TRBV28
D: TRBD1
CDR3: CATKGQGKNIQYF
DNA: TGTGCCACCAAGGGACAGGGTAAAAACATTCAGTACTTC

size: NA
J: TRBJ2-7
V: TRBV7-2
D: NA
CDR3: CASSFGGRTYEQYF
DNA: TGTGCCAGCAGCTTTGGGGGCCGAACCTACGAGCAGTACTTC

size: few
J: TRBJ2-5
V: TRBV24-1
D: TRBD1
CDR3: CATSDSRDRGETQYF
DNA: TGTGCCACCAGTGATAGCCGGGACAGGGGAGAGACCCAGTACTTC

size: few
J: TRBJ1-1
V: TRBV7-3
D: NA
CDR3: CASSLGPAMNTEAFF
DNA: TGTGCCAGCAGCTTAGGGCCGGCGATGAACACTGAAGCTTTCTTT

size: NA
J: TRBJ2-5
V: TRBV11-2
D: NA
CDR3: CASSLPSYRAETQYF
DNA: TGTGCCAGCAGCTTACCATCTTATAGAGCTGAGACCCAGTACTTC

size: few
J: TRBJ2-1
V: TRBV6-6
D: TRBD2
CDR3: CASSYVREGYNEQFF
DNA: TGTGCCAGCAGTTATGTGCGGGAGGGTTACAATGAGCAGTTCTTC

size: few
J: TRBJ2-1
V: TRBV4-1
D: NA
CDR3: CASSQDDPLSGNEQFF
DNA: TGCGCCAGCAGCCAAGATGACCCGTTGAGCGGCAATGAGCAGTTCTTC

size: once
J: TRBJ2-3
V: TRBV6-1
D: NA
CDR3: CASSEAAGTDTQYF
DNA: TGTGCCAGCAGTGAAGCGGCCGGCACAGATACGCAGTATTTT

size: few
J: TRBJ2-7
V: TRBV2
D: NA
CDR3: CASTRRERLSYEQYF
DNA: TGTGCCAGCACTAGGAGGGAGCGGTTATCCTACGAGCAGTACTTC

size: NA
J: TRBJ2-3
V: TRBV7-2
D: NA
CDR3: CASRRGQYRTDTQYF
DNA: TGTGCCAGCAGGCGAGGACAGTACCGCACAGATACGCAGTATTTT

size: few
J: TRBJ2-1
V: TRBV4-2
D: TRBD2
CDR3: CASSHPPGLAGGPGEQFF
DNA: TGTGCCAGCAGCCATCCTCCGGGACTAGCGGGAGGGCCGGGTGAGCAGTTCTTC

size: NA
J: TRBJ1-2
V: TRBV6-6
D: NA
CDR3: CASRAGTSYGYTF
DNA: TGTGCCAGCAGGGCCGGGACCAGCTATGGCTACACCTTC

size: many
J: TRBJ2-7
V: TRBV7-8
D: NA
CDR3: CASSQARGSYEQYF
DNA: TGTGCCAGCAGCCAAGCCAGGGGATCCTACGAGCAGTACTTC

size: few
J: TRBJ2-5
V: TRBV14
D: NA
CDR3: CASSPRLGAQETQYF
DNA: TGTGCCAGCAGCCCTAGGCTAGGAGCTCAAGAGACCCAGTACTTC

size: few
J: TRBJ2-5
V: TRBV20-1
D: NA
CDR3: CSARTVGSQETQYF
DNA: TGCAGTGCAAGGACAGTCGGCTCCCAAGAGACCCAGTACTTC

size: once
J: TRBJ1-2
V: TRBV28
D: NA
CDR3: CASSTQYPYGYTF
DNA: TGTGCCAGCAGTACTCAGTACCCCTATGGCTACACCTTC

size: NA
J: TRBJ2-2
V: TRBV29-1
D: NA
CDR3: CSAGGTLTGELVF
DNA: TGCAGCGCCGGCGGGACTCTTACCGGGGAGCTGGTTTTT

size: NA
J: TRBJ2-7
V: TRBV30
D: NA
CDR3: CAWSGGGPTYEQYF
DNA: TGTGCCTGGAGTGGTGGGGGACCCACCTACGAGCAGTACTTC

size: many
J: TRBJ2-5
V: TRBV14
D: TRBD1
CDR3: CASSPTGNLQTQYF
DNA: TGTGCCAGCAGCCCGACAGGGAACCTACAGACCCAGTACTTC

size: NA
J: TRBJ1-1
V: TRBV3-1
D: TRBD1
CDR3: CASSQAQGVNTEAFF
DNA: TGTGCCAGCAGCCAAGCCCAGGGGGTGAACACTGAAGCTTTCTTT

size: NA
J: TRBJ2-7
V: TRBV9
D: NA
CDR3: CASSGHCEQYF
DNA: TGTGCCAGCAGCGGGCACTGCGAGCAGTACTTC

size: few
J: TRBJ2-3
V: TRBV9
D: TRBD2
CDR3: CASSVGRGSPTDTQYF
DNA: TGTGCCAGCAGCGTAGGGCGCGGGAGCCCCACAGATACGCAGTATTTT

size: NA
J: TRBJ2-7
V: TRBV20-1
D: TRBD2
CDR3: CSARLAGGDSYEQYF
DNA: TGCAGTGCTAGGTTGGCGGGAGGGGATTCCTACGAGCAGTACTTC

size: NA
J: TRBJ1-6
V: TRBV4-1
D: NA
CDR3: CASNSRPGDFSYNSPLHF
DNA: TGCGCCAGCAACTCGAGGCCAGGGGATTTCTCCTATAATTCACCCCTCCACTTT

size: few
J: TRBJ2-7
V: TRBV28
D: NA
CDR3: CASSFRGGNLNEQYF
DNA: TGTGCCAGCAGTTTTCGAGGCGGGAACCTAAACGAGCAGTACTTC

size: NA
J: TRBJ2-7
V: TRBV12-3/TRBV12-4
D: NA
CDR3: CASSLRQVPYEQYF
DNA: TGTGCCAGCAGTTTAAGGCAGGTCCCCTACGAGCAGTACTTC

size: NA
J: TRBJ2-7
V: TRBV28
D: NA
CDR3: CASSLSMTLLPSYEQYF
DNA: TGTGCCAGCAGTTTATCCATGACGCTCCTACCCTCATACGAGCAGTACTTC

size: NA
J: TRBJ2-5
V: TRBV6-5
D: NA
CDR3: CASKRGTSEETQYF
DNA: TGTGCCAGCAAAAGGGGGACATCAGAAGAGACCCAGTACTTC

size: few
J: TRBJ2-6
V: TRBV20-1
D: NA
CDR3: CSAGGGGEGLPTGANVLTF
DNA: TGCAGTGCTGGAGGGGGGGGCGAGGGGCTTCCTACTGGGGCCAACGTCCTGACTTTC